The 30 T cell receptor beta chains reported below all come from one sample, sequenced in a study of T cell responses to AZD1222 COVID-19 vaccine. Sequencing was performed with immunoSEQ multiplex PCR; in TCRdb, only in-frame clones are kept and a portion is missing. The repertoire includes 100,000 to 110,000 clones, around 87% of them detected once, and under 4.5% sits in the top ten. This material consisted of peripheral blood, taken on day 0 of MenACWY control vaccination. These receptors were collected from an adult in good health.

The V and J genes are TRBV7-9 and TRBJ2-3, with D perhaps being TRBD1 or TRBD2 (5 bases each). Germline assignment: CDR1 SEHNR and CDR2 FQNEAQ (reference sequence). This CDR3 spans 13 amino acids. With 7 bases removed from V and 5 bases from J, the gap between germline ends came to 13 bases. The CDR3: CASTTGAGDTQYF. CDR3 DNA sequence: TGTGCCAGCACCACCGGGGCGGGAGATACGCAGTATTTT.

This chain connects TRBV12-3 or TRBV12-4 to TRBJ1-5, with a tentative D call TRBD1 (6 bases). The CDR3 runs to 13 residues. V shed 5 bases and J shed 1 base, with 6 bases lying between them. The CDR3 sequence: CASSRGSNQPQHF. The CDR3 nucleotides read TGTGCCAGCAGTAGGGGGAGCAATCAGCCCCAGCATTTT.

The gene calls are TRBV15 and TRBJ2-3; TRBD2 matches at 10 bases. The V and J ends lost 3 bases and 7 bases, in that order; junction bases with no gene match: 10. CDR1 is LNHNV and CDR2 is YYDKDF in the germline V gene (reference sequence). This CDR3 spans 16 amino acids. CDR3 sequence (DNA): TGTGCCACCAGCAGGGGGGTAGCGGGGGGTCTGAATACGCAGTATTTT. Its protein is CATSRGVAGGLNTQYF.

The chain is built from TRBV4-2 and TRBJ2-7; no clear D. Trimming cost V 3 bases and J 0 bases, with 12 bases left between them. The CDR3 sequence is 15 residues long. From germline, CDR1 is LGHNA and CDR2 YNFKEQ. CDR3 protein: CASSQNKGNSYEQYF. For the CDR3, the DNA is TGTGCCAGCAGCCAGAATAAAGGGAACTCCTACGAGCAGTACTTC.

This clone came up a few times. The chain carries TRBV7-2 and TRBJ1-1; D is possibly TRBD1 (5 bases). Germline V gene data show CDR1 as SGHTA and CDR2 as FQGNSA. V lost 1 base to trimming and J lost 6 bases, with 12 bases between them. The CDR3 contains 14 residues. The CDR3 reads CASSLGPGTPEAFF. CDR3 coding DNA: TGTGCCAGCAGCTTAGGGCCAGGGACCCCTGAAGCTTTCTTT.

V and J are TRBV28 and TRBJ2-7, with a tentative D call TRBD2 (7 bases). V gave up 1 base and J gave up 7 bases, with 14 bases separating them. The CDR3 runs 14 residues. Per germline, CDR1 MDHEN and CDR2 SYDVKM. CDR3 DNA: TGTGCCAGCAGTTTATTCTCAGGGGAGGGTGAGCAGTACTTC. Residues: CASSLFSGEGEQYF.

The chain carries TRBV7-2 and TRBJ2-7; 10 bases line up with TRBD2. Trimming at V came to 2 bases and at J to 4 bases, leaving 8 bases not matched to a gene. The CDR3 covers 16 residues. Germline CDR1 and CDR2: SGHTA and FQGNSA. CDR3 bases: TGTGCCAGCAGCTTACTAGCGGGGGCAGGGACTTACGAGCAGTACTTC. This encodes CASSLLAGAGTYEQYF.

The chain links TRBV5-1 to TRBJ1-2; D call uncertain. The CDR3 extends over 13 amino acids. The ends were cut back, 0 bases at V and 5 bases at J, with 8 bases in the middle. CDR1 SGHRS and CDR2 YFSETQ come from the germline V gene. CDR3 nucleotides: TGCGCCAGCAGCTTGGAAGCTGTTTATGGCTACACCTTC. Encoded protein: CASSLEAVYGYTF.

A single count supports this clone. The chain joins TRBV4-3 to TRBJ2-5; 9 bases fit TRBD2. V was clipped by 5 bases and J by 2 bases; unmatched bases: 6. The CDR3 is made up of 15 amino acids. Looked up from germline, CDR1 is LGHNA and CDR2 is YSLEER. CDR3 sequence reads: CASSFGTSSQETQYF. The CDR3 nucleotides read TGCGCCAGCAGCTTTGGGACTAGCTCACAAGAGACCCAGTACTTC.

The rearrangement uses TRBV7-9 and TRBJ2-5; 10 bases align to TRBD2. After removal of 2 bases from V and 2 bases from J, the junction contained 2 bases not matched to a gene. The CDR3 spans 15 residues. Germline assignment: CDR1 SEHNR and CDR2 FQNEAQ (reference sequence). In DNA, the CDR3 is TGTGCCAGCAGCTTACTAGCGGGGGAGCAAGAGACCCAGTACTTC. Encoded protein: CASSLLAGEQETQYF.

This sequence joins TRBV7-3 and TRBJ2-3; D might be TRBD2 (5 bases). The CDR3 is made up of 15 amino acids. V lost 5 bases and J lost 6, with 18 bases in between. Germline lookup yields CDR1 SGHTA and CDR2 FQGTGA. The CDR3 is CASSLGLGNSDTQYF. Here the CDR3 DNA reads TGTGCCAGCAGCCTCGGACTGGGGAATTCTGATACGCAGTATTTT.

The V call is TRBV7-6, the J call TRBJ2-2; the D is unclear. Between the trimmed V and J ends, which lost 5 bases and 7 bases, there was a span of 17 bases. The CDR3 has 15 residues. CDR1 and CDR2 (germline): SGHVS, FNYEAQ. DNA of the CDR3: TGTGCCAGCAGCCCGGCGTCGGCGATCGGCGGGGAGCTGTTTTTT. It codes for CASSPASAIGGELFF.

The V and J genes are TRBV11-2 and TRBJ1-2; D possibly corresponds to TRBD1 (5 bases). V lost 5 bases and J lost 0, with 10 bases in between. Germline V CDR1 and CDR2: SGHAT, FQNNGV. CDR3 length: 14 amino acids. CDR3 coding DNA: TGTGCCAGCAGCCCCCAGGGATCTAACTATGGCTACACCTTC. This encodes CASSPQGSNYGYTF. Variable domain in full (rest from reference TRBV11-2 and TRBJ1-2): EAGVAQSPRYKIIEKRQSVAFWCNPISGHATLYWYQQILGQGPKLLIQFQNNGVVDDSQLPKDRFSAERLKGVDSTLKIQPAKLEDSAVYLCASSPQGSNYGYTFGSGTRLTVV.

The chain couples TRBV7-2 to TRBJ2-7; D call uncertain. Trimming removed 1 base at V and 9 bases at J, with 19 bases between. Germline V gene lookup returns CDR1 SGHTA and CDR2 FQGNSA. The CDR3 sequence is 15 residues long. CDR3 loop: CASSLEPDTWSGQYF. The CDR3 bases are TGTGCCAGCAGCTTAGAGCCCGACACCTGGTCGGGGCAGTACTTC.

The V and J genes are TRBV5-1 and TRBJ1-5; 8 nucleotides agree with TRBD1. The CDR3 length is 16 residues. With V trimmed by 0 bases and J by 2 bases, 4 bases remained unmatched. The germline gives CDR1 SGHRS, CDR2 YFSETQ. The CDR3 loop is CASSLGETGGNQPQHF. The CDR3 coding sequence is TGCGCCAGCAGCTTGGGCGAGACAGGGGGCAATCAGCCCCAGCATTTT.

This sequence joins TRBV7-2 and TRBJ2-7; 10 bases are shared with TRBD2. The germline CDR1 and CDR2 sequences are SGHTA and FQGNSA. This CDR3 has 16 residues. Trimming cost V 5 bases and J 3 bases; bases outside gene matches: 10. CDR3 protein: CASSNLLSGRDYEQYF. In DNA, the CDR3 is TGTGCCAGCAGCAACCTCCTAAGCGGGAGGGACTACGAGCAGTACTTC. The full variable domain, rest sourced from reference TRBV7-2 and TRBJ2-7, is GAGVSQSPSNKVTEKGKDVELRCDPISGHTALYWYRQSLGQGLEFLIYFQGNSAPDKSGLPSDRFSAERTGGSVSTLTIQRTQQEDSAVYLCASSNLLSGRDYEQYFGPGTRLTVT.

The chain couples TRBV28 to TRBJ2-7; no definite D call. The germline V gene has CDR1 MDHEN and CDR2 SYDVKM. The length of the CDR3 is 17 residues. Between the trimmed V and J ends, which lost 3 bases and 0 bases, there was a span of 18 bases. CDR3 sequence reads: CASSFPTTMKSSYEQYF. CDR3 coding DNA: TGTGCCAGCAGTTTCCCTACAACGATGAAGAGCTCCTACGAGCAGTACTTC.

This clone was observed a handful of times. This chain joins TRBV3-1 (or the pseudogene TRBV3-2) and TRBJ2-5, with D maybe TRBD1 (6 bases). CDR1 and CDR2 from the germline V gene are LGHDT and YNNKEL (reference sequence). This CDR3 spans 15 amino acids. Trimming stripped 4 bases from V and 4 bases from J, with 16 bases between. CDR3 bases: TGTGCCAGCAGCCCCCCAACGGGACAACGAGAGACCCAGTACTTC. Its translation is CASSPPTGQRETQYF.

The chain couples TRBV5-1 to TRBJ2-4; D is unresolved. This CDR3 contains 14 residues. V was clipped by 1 base and J by 5 bases, with 10 bases between them. From germline, CDR1 is SGHRS and CDR2 YFSETQ. The CDR3 loop reads CASSLNSQQNIQYF. CDR3 in DNA: TGCGCCAGCAGCTTGAACAGTCAGCAAAACATTCAGTACTTC.

This clone was seen only a few times. This chain links TRBV7-3 with TRBJ2-7, with 9 bases lining up with TRBD1. Looked up from germline, CDR1 is SGHTA and CDR2 is FQGTGA. This CDR3 region has 13 residues. V trimming: 2 bases; J trimming: 6 bases; junction bases outside the gene matches: 2. The CDR3 spells CASSLGTGFEQYF. The CDR3 DNA reads TGTGCCAGCAGCTTAGGGACAGGGTTCGAGCAGTACTTC. The variable domain in full, with the rest retrieved from reference TRBV7-3 and TRBJ2-7, is GAGVSQTPSNKVTEKGKYVELRCDPISGHTALYWYRQSLGQGPEFLIYFQGTGAADDSGLPNDRFFAVRPEGSVSTLKIQRTERGDSAVYLCASSLGTGFEQYFGPGTRLTVT.

J is TRBJ1-2 and V is TRBV5-6, with unresolved D. The CDR3 extends over 17 amino acids. In germline, CDR1 is SGHDT, CDR2 YYEEEE. Trimming removed 0 bases from V and 2 bases from J, with 17 bases in between. CDR3: CASSLVGRIRRNYGYTF. The CDR3 DNA reads TGTGCCAGCAGCTTGGTGGGCAGGATTCGAAGGAACTATGGCTACACCTTC.

The genes are TRBV5-1 and TRBJ1-2, with 7 bases matching TRBD1. J was trimmed by 8 bases and V by 4 bases; bases with no gene match: 14. In germline, CDR1 is SGHRS, CDR2 YFSETQ. This CDR3 contains 15 residues. The CDR3, as DNA: TGCGCCAGCAGCCCATCCGGGACAGCCACCCGAGGCTACACCTTC. Residues: CASSPSGTATRGYTF.

This sequence joins TRBV19 and TRBJ2-2; D is tentatively TRBD1 or TRBD2 (5 bases each). Germline lookup yields CDR1 LNHDA and CDR2 SQIVND (reference sequence). The V end was cut by 2 bases, the J end by 4 bases, with 20 bases between. The CDR3 has 18 residues. The CDR3 bases are TGTGCCAGTAGTATACCCATTGAACAGGCGGGCGGCACCGGGGAGCTGTTTTTT. It specifies CASSIPIEQAGGTGELFF.

V is TRBV1 and J is TRBJ2-3; TRBD2 reflects the table's D call only, with no check against the DNA. TRBV1 is recorded as a pseudogene. The CDR3 extends over 19 amino acids. DNA of the CDR3: TGCACCAGCAGCCAAGAAGATCCACGGGAGCGGTCTAGCACAGATACGCAGTATTTT. Protein product: CTSSQEDPRERSSTDTQYF.

The table lists this clone with a few counts. V gene TRBV5-1 combines with J gene TRBJ2-5, with D perhaps TRBD2 (5 bases). Germline V gene sequence: CDR1 SGHRS, CDR2 YFSETQ. Trimming shortened V by 8 bases and J by 4 bases, and 18 bases separated the two germline ends. The CDR3 is made up of 14 amino acids. The CDR3 sequence is CASSVPRALETQYF. The DNA of the CDR3 is TGCGCCAGTAGCGTCCCCAGAGCTCTAGAGACCCAGTACTTC.

This sequence joins TRBV15 and TRBJ2-5; TRBD2 might be the D (6 bases). The ends were cut back, 4 bases at V and 2 bases at J, with 11 bases in the middle. Germline V gene sequence: CDR1 LNHNV, CDR2 YYDKDF (reference sequence). This CDR3 is 14 amino acids long. Here the CDR3 reads CATSTGLAQETQYF. The CDR3 DNA is TGTGCCACCAGCACGGGACTTGCTCAAGAGACCCAGTACTTC.

About this clone itself: Sequence at one end of the junction differs from germline and may be a read error. The CDR3 sequence is CASSPVRAPGGEQFF. The DNA for the CDR3 is TGTGCTAGCAGCCCCGTTCGTGCTCCGGGGGGTGAGCAGTTCTTC. The gene calls are TRBV7-7 and TRBJ2-1, with 7 bases matching TRBD2. From germline, CDR1 is SSHAT and CDR2 FNYEAQ (reference sequence). There are 15 residues in the CDR3.

The V gene is TRBV1, the J gene TRBJ2-7; TRBD2 reflects the table's D call only, with no check against the DNA. TRBV1 is reported as a pseudogene. This CDR3 has 19 amino acids. CDR3 sequence (DNA): TGCACCAGCAGCCAAGATCCGGGTAGCGGGAGAGGGTCCTCCTACGAGCAGTACTTC. It yields the protein CTSSQDPGSGRGSSYEQYF.

The chain uses TRBV7-9 and TRBJ1-5; 8 bases map to TRBD1. V was pared by 5 bases and J by 5 bases, with 8 bases of the junction left unmatched. The V gene's germline CDR1 is SEHNR and CDR2 FQNEAQ (reference sequence). The CDR3 is 15 amino acids. The CDR3 nucleotides are TGTGCCAGCAGCCCCGAGGGGACAGGCGATCAGCCCCAGCATTTT. Protein product: CASSPEGTGDQPQHF.

The J gene is TRBJ2-7, the V gene TRBV28; 9 positions match TRBD1. Trimming at V came to 10 bases and at J to 3 bases, leaving 10 bases not matched to a gene. The CDR3 has 14 residues. Germline CDR1 reads MDHEN; CDR2 reads SYDVKM. The CDR3 DNA reads as TGTGCCACCTCATCGGACAGGGGAGGCTACGAGCAGTACTTC. Its translation: CATSSDRGGYEQYF. Based on the CDR3 plus reference TRBV28 and TRBJ2-7, the full variable domain is DVKVTQSSRYLVKRTGEKVFLECVQDMDHENMFWYRQDPGLGLRLIYFSYDVKMKEKGDIPEGYSVSREKKERFSLILESASTNQTSMYLCATSSDRGGYEQYFGPGTRLTVT.